What follows describes a single T cell receptor (beta chain). What it binds is unknown. This entry comes from a study of high-grade serous ovarian cancer treatment subgroups. On the study more broadly: Samples averaged approximately 14,000 reads and thousands of unique TCR beta rearrangements. Overall study findings and caveats: Same-patient tumor repertoires overlapped at about 0.11 to 0.8; different patients barely overlapped.

CDR3 length: 15 amino acids. Trimming took off 6 bases at V and 4 bases at J, with 18 bases between the two ends. Germline V lookup: CDR1 MNHEY, CDR2 SVGAGI. The data were produced by immunoSEQ multiplex PCR, yet TCRdb's version contains in-frame clones alone and is incomplete. The sample has about 10,000 clones, about 71% seen once; the top ten hold roughly 4%. Tumor tissue was taken before any definitive surgery or chemotherapy was given. The sequenced sample consisted of tumor tissue. The TCR originated in a human donor with high-grade serous ovarian cancer. This chain joins TRBV6-5 and TRBJ1-1; the D gene is possibly TRBD1 (6 bases). The CDR3, as DNA: TGTGCCAGCAGGAAAAACAGGGAGTCGATCACTGAAGCTTTCTTT. Translation gives CASRKNRESITEAFF.